This is a list of T cell receptor beta chains from one sample in a study of robustness of blood B and T cell sequencing. TCRdb used MiXCR to reprocess the PCR reads, holding one entry per CDR3 protein. This table holds about 3,600 distinct CDR3 sequences, more than 50% found once. The source material was peripheral blood. These receptors all stem from a human donor in good health. The CDR3 runs from the conserved cysteine through the conserved F or W. D genes are given only for firm matches. Size is omitted from some rows. Given values are once, few, many or a class for expanded clones.

j_call	d_call	v_call	clone_size	cdr3_nt	cdr3_aa
TRBJ1-1	TRBD1	TRBV6-5	-	TGTGCCAGCAGTTACACCCCTCTCGGGACAGGGGTGAACACTGAAGCTTTCTTT	CASSYTPLGTGVNTEAFF
TRBJ2-1	-	TRBV24-1	-	TGTGCCACCAGTGATTCAGGAGCTCTTAACAATGAGCAGTTCTTC	CATSDSGALNNEQFF
TRBJ1-5	-	TRBV27	-	TGTGCCAGCAGTCCGCTGGGGAATCAGCCCCAGCATTTT	CASSPLGNQPQHF
TRBJ2-7	TRBD2	TRBV29-1	few	TGCAGCGTTCGAACGCCCGGGACTAGCATTGAGCAGTACTTC	CSVRTPGTSIEQYF
TRBJ1-5	-	TRBV6-8	few	TGTGCCAGCAGTGCCCTGTCGGCAGGGCACAATCAGCCCCAGCATTTT	CASSALSAGHNQPQHF
TRBJ2-5	-	TRBV2	-	TGTGCCAGCACTTCCGGGACATTTAAAGAGACCCAGTACTTC	CASTSGTFKETQYF
TRBJ1-4	-	TRBV5-5	-	TGTGCCAGCAGCTGGGCAACTAATGAAAAACTGTTTTTT	CASSWATNEKLFF
TRBJ2-7	-	TRBV10-1	few	TGCGCCAGCAGTAGGGATTTTAGCTCCTACGAGCAGTACTTC	CASSRDFSSYEQYF
TRBJ2-3	-	TRBV10-1	-	TGCGCCAGCAGTGAGTCTACGGGCGGGACGGAATACACAGATACGCAGTATTTT	CASSESTGGTEYTDTQYF
TRBJ2-4	-	TRBV20-1	-	TGCAGTGCTAGAGAGGGGACCCTCACCCAAAACATTCAGTACTTC	CSAREGTLTQNIQYF
TRBJ2-1	-	TRBV7-7	few	TGTGCCAGCAGCCCGGACCTGAGCTCCTACAATGAGCAGTTCTTC	CASSPDLSSYNEQFF
TRBJ1-3	-	TRBV13	once	TGTGCCAGCAGCCGGAGGGCCAGCATCGCGGCCGGAAACACCATATATTTT	CASSRRASIAAGNTIYF
TRBJ1-1	TRBD1	TRBV2	-	TGTGCCAGCAGTACCGGACAGGGACGCACTGAAGCTTTCTTT	CASSTGQGRTEAFF
TRBJ2-3	TRBD2	TRBV6-4	-	TGTGCCAGCAGTGACGGGACTAGTGGAACAGATACGCAGTATTTT	CASSDGTSGTDTQYF
TRBJ1-2	-	TRBV6-4	few	TGTGCCAGCAGTGACAGGGACTATGGCTACACCTTC	CASSDRDYGYTF
TRBJ2-7	-	TRBV2	-	TGTGCCAGCAGTGAGTCAGGACAGATCTACGAGCAGTACTTC	CASSESGQIYEQYF
TRBJ1-2	TRBD1	TRBV7-9	-	TGTGCCAGCAGGCCTACGGGACAGGGGTATGGCTACACCTTC	CASRPTGQGYGYTF
TRBJ2-1	-	TRBV30	few	TGTGCCTGGAGTACTCAGGCTTACAATGAGCAGTTCTTC	CAWSTQAYNEQFF
TRBJ2-3	TRBD2	TRBV5-6	-	TGTGCCAGCAGCTTGCTCCTGCGGGGGAGGGGAGATACGCAGTATTTT	CASSLLLRGRGDTQYF
TRBJ2-7	-	TRBV3-1	few	TGTGCCAGCAGCCGAGGATCCTACGAGCAGTACTTC	CASSRGSYEQYF
TRBJ1-5	TRBD1	TRBV6-2/TRBV6-3	once	TGTGCCAGCACTAAGGGGCCCGGACAGGGTGATCAGCCCCAGCATTTT	CASTKGPGQGDQPQHF
TRBJ2-6	TRBD1	TRBV10-3	few	TGTGCCATCAGCGTCTCCGGGACAGCCTCCGTCCTGACTTTC	CAISVSGTASVLTF
TRBJ2-2	TRBD1	TRBV5-1	-	TGCGCCAGCAGCTTCAGGACAGGGAACACCGGGGAGCTGTTTTTT	CASSFRTGNTGELFF
TRBJ2-2	-	TRBV5-6	-	TGTGCCAGCAGCTTTAATTCCGGGGAGCTGTTTTTT	CASSFNSGELFF
TRBJ1-1	TRBD1	TRBV2	-	TGTGCCAGCAGTACTTACCCCGGGACAGGGGGCGCTAAAGCTTTCTTT	CASSTYPGTGGAKAFF
TRBJ2-1	-	TRBV20-1	-	TGCAGTGCTGCGTCTAGCGCAGTAAGCTCCTACAATGAGCAGTTCTTC	CSAASSAVSSYNEQFF